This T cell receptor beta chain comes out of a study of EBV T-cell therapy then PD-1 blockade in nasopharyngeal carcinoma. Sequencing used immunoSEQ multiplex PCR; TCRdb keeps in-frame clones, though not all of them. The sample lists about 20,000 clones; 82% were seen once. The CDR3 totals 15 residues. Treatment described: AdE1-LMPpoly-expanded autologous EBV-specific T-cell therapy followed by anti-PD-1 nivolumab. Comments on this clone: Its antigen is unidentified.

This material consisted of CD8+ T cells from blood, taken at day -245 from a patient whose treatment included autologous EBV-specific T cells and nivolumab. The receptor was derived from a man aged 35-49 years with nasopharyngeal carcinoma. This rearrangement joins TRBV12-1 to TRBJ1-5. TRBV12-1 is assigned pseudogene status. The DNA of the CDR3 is TGTGCCAGCCCCACGGAAGAGGGACGTAATCAGCCCCAGCATTTT. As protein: CASPTEEGRNQPQHF.